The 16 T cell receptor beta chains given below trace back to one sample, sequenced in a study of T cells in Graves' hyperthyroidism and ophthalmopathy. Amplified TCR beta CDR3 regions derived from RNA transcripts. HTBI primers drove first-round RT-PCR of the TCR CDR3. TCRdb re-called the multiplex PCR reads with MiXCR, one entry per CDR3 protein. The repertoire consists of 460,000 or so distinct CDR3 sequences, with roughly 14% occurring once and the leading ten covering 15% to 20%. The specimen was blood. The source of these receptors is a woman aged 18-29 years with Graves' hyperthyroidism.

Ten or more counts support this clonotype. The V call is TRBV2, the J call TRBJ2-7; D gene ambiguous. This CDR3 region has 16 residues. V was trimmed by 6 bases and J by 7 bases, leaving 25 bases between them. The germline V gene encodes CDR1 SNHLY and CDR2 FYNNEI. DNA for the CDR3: TGTGCCAGCAGCGGGTTAGATTCTGGCAGGCAAGGGGAGCAGTACTTC. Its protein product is CASSGLDSGRQGEQYF.

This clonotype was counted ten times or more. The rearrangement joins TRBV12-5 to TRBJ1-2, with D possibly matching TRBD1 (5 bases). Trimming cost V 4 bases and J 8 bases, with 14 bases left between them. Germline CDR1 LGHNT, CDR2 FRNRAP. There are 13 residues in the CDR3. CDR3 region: CASGSFDWDGYTF. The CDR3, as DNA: TGTGCTAGTGGTTCCTTCGACTGGGACGGCTACACCTTC.

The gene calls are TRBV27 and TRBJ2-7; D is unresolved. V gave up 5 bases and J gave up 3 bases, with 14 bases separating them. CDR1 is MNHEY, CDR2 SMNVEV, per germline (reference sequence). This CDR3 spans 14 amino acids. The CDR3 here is CASSASGWSYEQYF. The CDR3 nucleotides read TGTGCCAGCAGTGCCTCCGGGTGGAGCTACGAGCAGTACTTC.

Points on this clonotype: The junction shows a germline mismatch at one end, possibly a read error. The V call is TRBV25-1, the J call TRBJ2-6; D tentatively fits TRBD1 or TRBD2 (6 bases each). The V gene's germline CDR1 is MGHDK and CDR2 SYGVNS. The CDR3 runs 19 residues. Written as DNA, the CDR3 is TGTGCCAGCAGTGAATGGGCTACTGGGCCGGGGGCTGGGGCCAACGTCCTGACCTTC. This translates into CASSEWATGPGAGANVLTF.

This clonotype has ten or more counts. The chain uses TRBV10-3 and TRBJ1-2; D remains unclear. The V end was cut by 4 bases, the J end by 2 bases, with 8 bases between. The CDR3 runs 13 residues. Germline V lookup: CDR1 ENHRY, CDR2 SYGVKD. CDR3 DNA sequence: TGTGCCATCAGTGGGGAGGGAAACTATGGCTACACCTTC. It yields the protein CAISGEGNYGYTF.

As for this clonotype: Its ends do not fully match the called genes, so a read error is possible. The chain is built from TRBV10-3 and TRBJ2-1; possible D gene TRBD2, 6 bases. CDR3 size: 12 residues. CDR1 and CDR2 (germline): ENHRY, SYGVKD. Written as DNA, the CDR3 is TGTGTCATCAGCCGTAGCGGCAATGAGCAGTTCTTC. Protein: CVISRSGNEQFF.

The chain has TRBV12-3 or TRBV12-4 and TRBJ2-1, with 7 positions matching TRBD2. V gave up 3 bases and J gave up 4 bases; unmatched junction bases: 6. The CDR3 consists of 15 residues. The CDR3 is CASSLGGGMYNEQFF. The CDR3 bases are TGTGCCAGCAGTTTGGGGGGAGGGATGTACAATGAGCAGTTCTTC.

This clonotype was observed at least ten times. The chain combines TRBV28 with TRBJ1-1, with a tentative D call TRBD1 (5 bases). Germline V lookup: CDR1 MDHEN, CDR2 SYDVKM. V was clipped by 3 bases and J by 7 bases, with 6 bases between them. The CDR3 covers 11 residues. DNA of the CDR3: TGTGCCAGCAGTTTCAGGGATGAAGCTTTCTTT. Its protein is CASSFRDEAFF.

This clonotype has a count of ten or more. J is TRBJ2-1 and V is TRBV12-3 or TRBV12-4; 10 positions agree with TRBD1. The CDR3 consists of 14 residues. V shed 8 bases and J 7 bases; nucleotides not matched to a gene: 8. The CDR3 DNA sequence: TGTGCCAGCGGGGACAGGGGTATTGGGAATGAGCAGTTCTTC. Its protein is CASGDRGIGNEQFF.

CDR3 nucleotide sequence: TGTGCCAGTACCGTAGGGGGACTAGACGGCAATGAGCAGTTCTTC. Its protein is CASTVGGLDGNEQFF. The chain couples TRBV19 to TRBJ2-1, with 8 bases fitting TRBD2. CDR1 is LNHDA and CDR2 is SQIVND in the germline V gene (reference sequence). The CDR3 has 15 amino acids. J was trimmed by 6 bases and V by 7 bases; bases with no gene match: 11.

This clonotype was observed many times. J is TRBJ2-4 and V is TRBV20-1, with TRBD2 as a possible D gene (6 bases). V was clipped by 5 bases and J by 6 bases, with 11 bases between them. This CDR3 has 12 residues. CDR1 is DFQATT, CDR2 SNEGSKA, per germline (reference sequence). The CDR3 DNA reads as TGCAGTGCTGCGGGGCGCAGAAACATTCAGTACTTC. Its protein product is CSAAGRRNIQYF.

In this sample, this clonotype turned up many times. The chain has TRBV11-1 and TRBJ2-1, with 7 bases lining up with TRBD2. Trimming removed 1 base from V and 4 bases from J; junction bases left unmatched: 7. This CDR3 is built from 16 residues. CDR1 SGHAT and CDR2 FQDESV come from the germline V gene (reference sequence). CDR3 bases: TGTGCCAGCAGCTTAGACGGTGTGGGAGGGTACAATGAGCAGTTCTTC. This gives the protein CASSLDGVGGYNEQFF.

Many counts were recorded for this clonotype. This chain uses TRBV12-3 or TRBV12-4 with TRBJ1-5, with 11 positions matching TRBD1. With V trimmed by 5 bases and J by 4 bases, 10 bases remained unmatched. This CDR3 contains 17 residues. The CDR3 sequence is CASSASVGQGVNQPQHF. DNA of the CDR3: TGTGCCAGCAGTGCATCAGTGGGACAGGGGGTTAATCAGCCCCAGCATTTT.

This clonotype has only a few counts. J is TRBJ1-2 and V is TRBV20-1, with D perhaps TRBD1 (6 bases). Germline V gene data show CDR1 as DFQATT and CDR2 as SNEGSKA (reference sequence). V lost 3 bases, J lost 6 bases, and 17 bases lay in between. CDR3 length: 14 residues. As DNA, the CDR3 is TGCAGTGCTAGCCCGGGACAAGGGATGCATGGCTACACCTTC. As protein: CSASPGQGMHGYTF.

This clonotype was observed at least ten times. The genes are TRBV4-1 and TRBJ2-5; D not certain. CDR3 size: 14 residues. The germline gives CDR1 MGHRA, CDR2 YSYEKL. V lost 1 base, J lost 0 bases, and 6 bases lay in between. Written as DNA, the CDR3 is TGCGCCAGCAGCCAAGTTTCTCACCAAGAGACCCAGTACTTC. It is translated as CASSQVSHQETQYF.

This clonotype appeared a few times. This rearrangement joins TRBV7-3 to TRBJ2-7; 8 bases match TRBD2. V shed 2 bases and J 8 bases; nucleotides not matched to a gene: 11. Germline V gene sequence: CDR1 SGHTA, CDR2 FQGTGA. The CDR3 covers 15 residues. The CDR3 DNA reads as TGTGCCAGCAGCTTAGCGGGAGGCTTCCCCTCAAAGCAGTACTTC. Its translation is CASSLAGGFPSKQYF.